Shown below are 28 T cell receptor beta chains from a single sample sequenced in a study of Ad26.COV2.S vaccination and SARS-CoV-2 variants. Profiled with immunoSEQ multiplex PCR; TCRdb holds only in-frame clones, not every one. The sample yields about 350,000 clones, around 92% seen once. The specimen comprised peripheral blood, sampled after recovery from COVID-19. The receptors come from a human donor who had recovered from COVID-19.

The gene calls are TRBV7-6 and TRBJ2-1; D gene ambiguous. There are 18 residues in the CDR3. Germline V gene data show CDR1 as SGHVS and CDR2 as FNYEAQ. The V gene lost 5 bases and the J gene lost 3 bases, with 23 bases spanning the gap. CDR3 nucleotides: TGTGCCAGCAGCGAGACAAGTTCCCAGGCCTTCGGCTACAATGAGCAGTTCTTC. Its protein product is CASSETSSQAFGYNEQFF.

The chain uses TRBV5-1 and TRBJ2-5, with D perhaps TRBD2 (6 bases). Trimming took off 3 bases at V and 6 bases at J, with 18 bases between the two ends. This CDR3 has 15 amino acids. Germline values: CDR1 SGHRS, CDR2 YFSETQ. CDR3 residues: CASSSDYPAQQTQYF. DNA for the CDR3: TGCGCCAGCAGCTCGGACTACCCCGCTCAGCAGACCCAGTACTTC.

The chain links TRBV6-6 to TRBJ1-5; the D gene is possibly TRBD1 (5 bases). V was pared by 4 bases and J by 4 bases, with 8 bases between. The germline V gene encodes CDR1 MNHNY and CDR2 SVGAGI (reference sequence). The CDR3 length is 13 residues. The CDR3 DNA reads TGTGCCAGCAGTTTCGGGGGGAATCAGCCCCAGCATTTT. The encoded protein is CASSFGGNQPQHF.

The V gene is TRBV9, the J gene TRBJ2-7; TRBD1 aligns across 7 bases. The trim removed 3 bases at V and 5 bases at J, leaving 8 bases unmatched. The germline V gene encodes CDR1 SGDLS and CDR2 YYNGEE. This CDR3 contains 14 residues. The CDR3 DNA follows: TGTGCCAGCAGCGCCTCTCAAACAGGGGACGAGCAGTACTTC. Protein: CASSASQTGDEQYF.

The chain employs TRBV7-3 and TRBJ2-4; TRBD2 is a possible D gene (6 bases). Per germline, CDR1 SGHTA and CDR2 FQGTGA. This CDR3 has 14 residues. The V gene lost 2 bases and the J gene lost 1 base, with 6 bases spanning the gap. In DNA, the CDR3 is TGTGCCAGCAGCTTAGGAGGGGCCAAAAACATTCAGTACTTC. It translates to CASSLGGAKNIQYF.

The J gene is TRBJ2-1, the V gene TRBV7-9, with TRBD2 matching 13 bases. CDR1 and CDR2 from the germline V gene are SEHNR and FQNEAQ (reference sequence). This CDR3 is 15 amino acids long. Trimming took 5 bases from V and 6 from J; bases not matched to a gene: 4. The CDR3 nucleotides read TGTGCCAGCAGCCTCACTAGCGGGGGGGCCAATGAGCAGTTCTTC. As protein: CASSLTSGGANEQFF.

The chain is built from TRBV15 and TRBJ1-4, with TRBD1 matching over 10 bases. The CDR3 contains 16 residues. The V gene's germline CDR1 is LNHNV and CDR2 YYDKDF (reference sequence). The junction had 6 bases not matched to a gene; V was cut back by 0 bases and J by 8 bases. CDR3 amino acids: CATSRDGTGVEEKLFF. The CDR3 region has the DNA TGTGCCACCAGCAGAGATGGGACAGGGGTAGAGGAAAAACTGTTTTTT.

The chain joins TRBV7-2 to TRBJ1-5, with D possibly being TRBD1 (6 bases). V was pared by 6 bases and J by 7 bases, with 16 bases between. Germline V gene lookup returns CDR1 SGHTA and CDR2 FQGNSA. The CDR3 extends over 14 amino acids. The chain's CDR3 is CASSRTRGGQPQHF. DNA for the CDR3: TGTGCCAGCAGTCGAACCAGGGGTGGACAGCCCCAGCATTTT.

Here the CDR3 DNA reads TGTGCCAGCAGCCGAACTAGCGGGGGAGGCACAGATACGCAGTATTTT. It encodes CASSRTSGGGTDTQYF. The chain employs TRBV3-1 (or the pseudogene TRBV3-2) and TRBJ2-3; 11 bases agree with TRBD2. The CDR3 covers 16 residues. With V trimmed by 4 bases and J by 1 base, 4 bases remained unmatched. From germline, CDR1 is LGHDT and CDR2 YNNKEL (reference sequence).

V is TRBV3-1 (or the pseudogene TRBV3-2) and J is TRBJ1-3, with TRBD1 matching over 7 bases. This CDR3 contains 16 residues. V shed 8 bases and J 2 bases; nucleotides not matched to a gene: 12. The germline V gene has CDR1 LGHDT and CDR2 YNNKEL (reference sequence). The CDR3: CASASVRQGAGNTIYF. DNA for the CDR3: TGTGCCAGCGCCTCCGTCCGCCAGGGGGCTGGAAACACCATATATTTT.

This chain connects TRBV11-2 to TRBJ1-4, with D maybe TRBD1 (6 bases). This CDR3 has 15 residues. V dropped 3 bases and J dropped 8 bases, with 16 bases sitting between them. Germline loops: CDR1 SGHAT, CDR2 FQNNGV. CDR3 protein: CASSFQGPQPEKLFF. In DNA, the CDR3 is TGTGCCAGCAGCTTCCAGGGGCCGCAGCCGGAAAAACTGTTTTTT.

The chain employs TRBV19 and TRBJ2-6; 7 positions agree with TRBD1. The V gene's germline CDR1 is LNHDA and CDR2 SQIVND (reference sequence). CDR3 length: 19 residues. The V segment lost 5 bases and the J segment 2 bases; nucleotides outside the gene matches: 15. CDR3 bases: TGTGCCAGTAGTCCGACCCGGACAGGAGAAAAGGCTGGGGCCAACGTCCTGACTTTC. This gives the protein CASSPTRTGEKAGANVLTF.

A single count supports this clone. The V call is TRBV14, the J call TRBJ1-2; D possibly corresponds to TRBD1 (5 bases). The CDR3 is 12 amino acids. The germline gives CDR1 SGHDN, CDR2 FVKESK. Trimming pared 3 bases from V and 8 bases from J, leaving 10 bases between. CDR3 nucleotides: TGTGCCAGCAGCCACCGGGGCGGGGGCTACACCTTC. Its translation: CASSHRGGGYTF.

The chain employs TRBV7-9 and TRBJ1-1; 7 bases line up with TRBD1. This CDR3 contains 13 residues. Germline V gene data show CDR1 as SEHNR and CDR2 as FQNEAQ (reference sequence). V lost 6 bases to trimming and J lost 7 bases; unmatched junction nucleotides: 8. As DNA, the CDR3 is TGTGCCAGCAGGATAGGGACAGTGATTGAAGCTTTCTTT. Its protein is CASRIGTVIEAFF.

V and J are TRBV3-1 (or the pseudogene TRBV3-2) and TRBJ1-1; no clear D gene. V lost 3 bases to trimming and J lost 1 base, with 9 bases between them. CDR3 length equals 14 residues. From germline, CDR1 is LGHDT and CDR2 YNNKEL (reference sequence). CDR3 loop: CASSHPGPNTEAFF. The CDR3 DNA sequence: TGTGCCAGCAGCCATCCGGGCCCGAACACTGAAGCTTTCTTT.

The genes are TRBV3-1 (or the pseudogene TRBV3-2) and TRBJ1-2; D is possibly TRBD1 (5 bases). The CDR3 contains 16 residues. Germline CDR1 reads LGHDT; CDR2 reads YNNKEL (reference sequence). The V end lost 3 bases, the J end lost 4 bases, and 18 bases lay between the germline ends. In DNA, the CDR3 is TGTGCCAGCAGCCAGGGGGGGATCGCTAGGTTCTATGGCTACACCTTC. This encodes CASSQGGIARFYGYTF.

CDR3 amino acids: CASSMTGYEQYF. The DNA of the CDR3 is TGTGCCAGCAGTATGACAGGATACGAGCAGTACTTC. The chain links TRBV12-3 or TRBV12-4 to TRBJ2-7, with D perhaps TRBD1 (6 bases). V gave up 5 bases and J gave up 4 bases, with 9 bases separating them. The CDR3 contains 12 residues.

V is TRBV6-5 and J is TRBJ1-1; D is ambiguous. The germline V gene has CDR1 MNHEY and CDR2 SVGAGI. Trimming took 2 bases from V and 4 from J, leaving 8 bases between them. This CDR3 has 13 amino acids. In DNA, the CDR3 is TGTGCCAGCAGTTACACAGACGGCACTGAAGCTTTCTTT. It codes for CASSYTDGTEAFF.

J is TRBJ2-3 and V is TRBV5-1; a possible D gene is TRBD1 (5 bases). Germline CDR1 reads SGHRS; CDR2 reads YFSETQ. The CDR3 has 14 residues. Trimming left V 0 bases short and J 4 bases short, with 9 bases between. The CDR3 DNA reads TGCGCCAGCAGCTTGGACAGGTCCGCAGATACGCAGTATTTT. Protein sequence: CASSLDRSADTQYF.

The chain joins TRBV12-5 to TRBJ1-4, with no clear D. Trimming cost V 0 bases and J 7 bases, with 6 bases left between them. This CDR3 spans 13 amino acids. Per germline, CDR1 LGHNT and CDR2 FRNRAP. CDR3 sequence: CASGLVNTEKLFF. The CDR3 DNA sequence: TGTGCTAGTGGTTTGGTGAACACTGAAAAACTGTTTTTT. The full variable domain, rest sourced from reference TRBV12-5 and TRBJ1-4, is DARVTQTPRHKVTEMGQEVTMRCQPILGHNTVFWYRQTMMQGLELLAYFRNRAPLDDSGMPKDRFSAEMPDATLATLKIQPSEPRDSAVYFCASGLVNTEKLFFGSGTQLSVL.

V gene TRBV6-1 combines with J gene TRBJ1-1; TRBD1 is a possible D gene (6 bases). Per germline, CDR1 MNHNS and CDR2 SASEGT. The CDR3 contains 18 residues. The V end lost 0 bases, the J end lost 3 bases, and 20 bases lay between the germline ends. DNA for the CDR3: TGTGCCAGCAGTGAAGCCTGGGGGGCAGGCCATGAGTACACTGAAGCTTTCTTT. Translating gives CASSEAWGAGHEYTEAFF.

The chain couples TRBV5-1 to TRBJ2-3; D may correspond to TRBD1 or TRBD2 (5 bases each). The CDR3 runs to 15 residues. V was pared by 0 bases and J by 2 bases, with 10 bases between. CDR1 and CDR2 (germline): SGHRS, YFSETQ. The CDR3 is CASSLGGGYTDTQYF. The DNA for the CDR3 is TGCGCCAGCAGCTTGGGTGGGGGTTACACAGATACGCAGTATTTT.

This chain uses TRBV5-6 with TRBJ2-3, with 8 bases identical to TRBD2. This CDR3 region has 17 residues. Germline assignment: CDR1 SGHDT and CDR2 YYEEEE. J gave up 2 bases and V 4 bases, and 12 bases lay outside the gene matches. CDR3 nucleotide sequence: TGTGCCAGCAGCCCTTCTCCAGCGGGGGACCTCACAGATACGCAGTATTTT. Amino acids: CASSPSPAGDLTDTQYF.

CDR3 in amino acids: CASSGRGRVSGANVLTF. CDR3 nucleotide sequence: TGCGCCAGCAGTGGCCGGGGCAGAGTGTCTGGGGCCAACGTCCTGACTTTC. This chain connects TRBV10-1 to TRBJ2-6; D may correspond to TRBD1 or TRBD2 (5 bases each). V dropped 4 bases and J dropped 1 base, with 14 bases sitting between them. The CDR3 covers 17 residues. CDR1 is WNHNN and CDR2 is SYGVQD in the germline V gene (reference sequence).

The J gene is TRBJ2-1, the V gene TRBV5-1, with a tentative D call TRBD2 (7 bases). The germline CDR1 and CDR2 sequences are SGHRS and YFSETQ. V was shortened by 5 bases and J by 9 bases, with 27 bases between the two germline ends. The CDR3 is 17 amino acids. The DNA for the CDR3 is TGCGCCAGCAGGGCCACCCGGGGGGCGTCCGCACGCGGTGAGCAGTTCTTC. Protein sequence: CASRATRGASARGEQFF.

The rearrangement joins TRBV27 to TRBJ2-3; possibly TRBD1 for D (7 bases). The germline gives CDR1 MNHEY, CDR2 SMNVEV (reference sequence). The CDR3 length is 16 residues. The V and J ends lost 6 bases and 4 bases respectively, with 20 bases between them. The CDR3 sequence: CASSTLGRGTADTQYF. The DNA for the CDR3 is TGTGCCAGCAGCACCCTCGGCAGGGGGACTGCAGATACGCAGTATTTT.

This chain links TRBV6-1 with TRBJ2-7; D not certain. The germline V gene encodes CDR1 MNHNS and CDR2 SASEGT. Trimming took 3 bases from V and 5 from J, leaving 14 bases between them. The CDR3 loop spans 14 amino acids. The CDR3 DNA sequence: TGTGCCAGCAGTGAGGGATTTCGGATCGACGAGCAGTACTTC. It codes for CASSEGFRIDEQYF.

The rearrangement uses TRBV5-6 and TRBJ1-1, with a possible D match to TRBD1 (5 bases). Germline V gene data show CDR1 as SGHDT and CDR2 as YYEEEE. The CDR3 length is 15 residues. Trimming cost V 4 bases and J 0 bases, with 13 bases left between them. The CDR3 DNA sequence: TGTGCCAGCAGCCTATGGGGGACGGTGAACACTGAAGCTTTCTTT. Protein product: CASSLWGTVNTEAFF.